The 12 T cell receptor beta chains given below trace back to one sample, sequenced in a study of cytotoxic CD8 clonotypes in ibrutinib-treated CLL. Assay: immunoSEQ multiplex PCR; the TCRdb copy retains only in-frame clones and omits some. The table lists about 250,000 clones, around 70% of them singletons. The source material was PBMCs, sampled after 24 months of ibrutinib treatment. Receptor source: a human donor with chronic lymphocytic leukemia.

In DNA form, the CDR3 reads TGTGCCATCAGTGGGGCCAGGGAGGGTGAAAAACTGTTTTTT. It specifies CAISGAREGEKLFF. V and J are TRBV10-3 and TRBJ1-4, with D perhaps matching TRBD1 (5 bases). Germline CDR1 ENHRY, CDR2 SYGVKD. The V and J ends lost 4 bases and 7 bases respectively, with 13 bases between them. The CDR3 length is 14 residues.

The chain employs TRBV12-5 and TRBJ2-1; no reliable D call. Germline loops: CDR1 LGHNT, CDR2 FRNRAP. The CDR3 has 13 amino acids. Trimming removed 1 base from V and 9 bases from J, with 10 bases in between. The CDR3 DNA is TGTGCTAGTGGTTTGGGCCTTACGGGTGAGCAGTTCTTC. It yields the protein CASGLGLTGEQFF.

For this clone: The sample carries other DNA sequences with the same CDR3. The gene calls are TRBV9 and TRBJ2-7; D perhaps matches TRBD1 (6 bases). The CDR3 is 15 residues long. Trimming removed 0 bases at V and 4 bases at J, with 14 bases between. CDR1 and CDR2 (germline): SGDLS, YYNGEE. CDR3 loop: CASSVADRATYEQYF. Written as DNA, the CDR3 is TGTGCCAGCAGCGTAGCGGACAGAGCCACGTACGAGCAGTACTTC.

The genes are TRBV7-3 and TRBJ2-3, with no clear D. Germline V CDR1 and CDR2: SGHTA, FQGTGA. The CDR3 runs 15 residues. V was pared by 4 bases and J by 2 bases, with 13 bases between. CDR3 region: CASSSASGVTDTQYF. The CDR3 bases are TGTGCCAGCAGCTCGGCCTCGGGCGTCACAGATACGCAGTATTTT.

V and J are TRBV28 and TRBJ2-5; the match to TRBD2 covers 10 bases. The CDR3 is 18 amino acids. V was pared by 6 bases and J by 8 bases, with 21 bases of the junction left unmatched. The germline CDR1 and CDR2 sequences are MDHEN and SYDVKM. The CDR3 protein is CASSINSMGLAPTGTQYF. CDR3 sequence (DNA): TGTGCCAGCAGCATTAATTCTATGGGACTAGCGCCCACCGGAACCCAGTACTTC.

This clone was seen only a few times. This chain joins TRBV9 and TRBJ1-2; D might be TRBD1 (5 bases). Trimming took off 9 bases at V and 3 bases at J, with 15 bases between the two ends. CDR1 is SGDLS and CDR2 is YYNGEE in the germline V gene. The CDR3 consists of 13 residues. CDR3 sequence: CAMAWGRDYGYTF. The CDR3 bases are TGTGCCATGGCGTGGGGCAGGGACTATGGCTACACCTTC.

The chain uses TRBV4-3 and TRBJ1-2; a weak D match, TRBD1 (5 bases). V shed 4 bases and J shed 10 bases, with 16 bases lying between them. This CDR3 has 13 amino acids. The germline V gene has CDR1 LGHNA and CDR2 YSLEER. The CDR3 region has the DNA TGCGCCAGCAGCCCCGGACAAGGACGTCCCTACACCTTC. It is translated as CASSPGQGRPYTF.

V is TRBV18 and J is TRBJ2-1, with 9 bases that match TRBD1. The J segment lost 6 bases and the V segment lost 4 bases, leaving 7 bases of the junction unmatched. Germline V gene data show CDR1 as KGHSH and CDR2 as LQKENI. The CDR3 consists of 15 residues. The CDR3 reads CASSRDRVTLNEQFF. The CDR3 bases are TGTGCCAGCTCACGGGACAGGGTAACCCTCAATGAGCAGTTCTTC.

The J gene is TRBJ2-1, the V gene TRBV6-6; the match to TRBD2 covers 9 bases. V gave up 8 bases and J gave up 0 bases; unmatched junction bases: 5. The germline V gene has CDR1 MNHNY and CDR2 SVGAGI (reference sequence). This CDR3 has 15 amino acids. CDR3 DNA: TGTGCCAGCTCGGGTAGCGGGAGCTCCTACAATGAGCAGTTCTTC. Translating it yields CASSGSGSSYNEQFF.

The chain links TRBV27 to TRBJ2-5; 9 nucleotides align to TRBD2. Germline loops: CDR1 MNHEY, CDR2 SMNVEV (reference sequence). The J segment lost 3 bases and the V segment lost 5 bases, leaving 10 bases of the junction unmatched. This CDR3 comprises 16 residues. CDR3 nucleotides: TGTGCCAGCAGTCCGGGACTAGCCCGTTCTGAAGAGACCCAGTACTTC. Translation gives CASSPGLARSEETQYF.

This chain connects TRBV11-3 to TRBJ2-2; D may be TRBD1 (5 bases). Germline assignment: CDR1 SGHNT and CDR2 YENEEA. Trimming took 2 bases from V and 5 from J, leaving 9 bases between them. The CDR3 is made up of 14 amino acids. The DNA of the CDR3 is TGTGCCAGCAGCTTATCAGGGAAGACCGGGGAGCTGTTTTTT. It is translated as CASSLSGKTGELFF.

V gene TRBV28 combines with J gene TRBJ2-7, with 7 positions matching TRBD1. Trimming removed 6 bases from V and 0 bases from J; junction bases left unmatched: 5. Germline CDR1 and CDR2: MDHEN and SYDVKM. This CDR3 region has 14 residues. The CDR3: CASSQTGSSYEQYF. In DNA form, the CDR3 reads TGTGCCAGCAGCCAGACAGGGAGCTCCTACGAGCAGTACTTC.